A selection of T cell receptor beta chains follows, all from one sample in a study of cytomegalovirus exposure and HLA in healthy donors. The data were produced by immunoSEQ multiplex PCR, yet TCRdb's version contains in-frame clones alone and is incomplete. Here the sample spans under 200,000 clones, around 77% being singletons. The material sequenced was PBMCs. The receptors here all came from a man aged 55 to 70 in good health and CMV-seronegative. Both conserved end residues are part of each CDR3. The D gene is left open where the match is weak. Clone size, where shown, is once, few, many, or a class for clones that have expanded.

V gene	clone size	J gene	D gene	CDR3 DNA	CDR3 protein
TRBV11-2	few	TRBJ2-7	-	TGTGCCAGCAGCTTAGGCCCGGGACTTCAGTACGAGCAGTACTTC	CASSLGPGLQYEQYF
TRBV9	-	TRBJ2-3	TRBD2	TGTGCCAGCAGCGTAGCCAGCGGGATCACAGATACGCAGTATTTT	CASSVASGITDTQYF
TRBV5-1	-	TRBJ1-1	-	TGCGCCAGCAGGGGGGATGGGGGGGGTGGCACTGAAGCTTTCTTT	CASRGDGGGGTEAFF
TRBV15	once	TRBJ2-4	-	TGTGCCACCAGCAGAGATCAAGTACAGGGTAGGGCCAAAAACATTCAGTACTTC	CATSRDQVQGRAKNIQYF
TRBV6-4	few	TRBJ2-1	-	TGTGCCAGCAGTGACGGTAACAGATACAATGAGCAGTTCTTC	CASSDGNRYNEQFF
TRBV6-1	-	TRBJ1-4	-	TGTGCCAGCAGTGAAGCCCACAGGAGTGCAACTAATGAAAAACTGTTTTTT	CASSEAHRSATNEKLFF
TRBV14	-	TRBJ2-7	-	TGTGCCAGCAGCCAAACAGTTCCGCCCTACGAGCAGTACTTC	CASSQTVPPYEQYF
TRBV5-6	-	TRBJ2-7	TRBD1	TGTGCCAGCAGCTGGGGGACAGAAAGGCGCGAGCAGTACTTC	CASSWGTERREQYF
TRBV29-1	few	TRBJ2-1	TRBD1	TGCAGCACCCGAGGGGGACAGGAGAGCTCCTACAATGAGCAGTTCTTC	CSTRGGQESSYNEQFF
TRBV7-9	once	TRBJ1-2	TRBD1	TGTGCCAGCAGCTTCACAGGGGGCTGGGGAGATGGCTACACCTTC	CASSFTGGWGDGYTF
TRBV5-1	once	TRBJ2-5	TRBD1	TGCGCCAGCAGCAGGGGGCCCTCGGAGACCCAGTACTTC	CASSRGPSETQYF
TRBV6-1	-	TRBJ2-4	TRBD1	TGTGCCAGCAGTGTACCTGGACAGGGGCTACCGAAGTTAGCCAAAAACATTCAGTACTTC	CASSVPGQGLPKLAKNIQYF
TRBV25-1	-	TRBJ2-7	TRBD2	TGTGCCAGCAGAACTAGCGGGGGACCTTACGAGCAGTACTTC	CASRTSGGPYEQYF
TRBV2	-	TRBJ2-5	TRBD2	TGTGCCAGCATGGGAGGGATGGAGACCCAGTACTTC	CASMGGMETQYF
TRBV7-3	-	TRBJ2-3	TRBD2	TGTGCCAGCAGCACCGGACTAGCTGCTAGCACAGATACGCAGTATTTT	CASSTGLAASTDTQYF
TRBV5-1	-	TRBJ1-2	-	TGCGCCAGCAGCTTGGGGCAGGGAACCCAAACTCGGGGCTACACCTTC	CASSLGQGTQTRGYTF
TRBV10-1	-	TRBJ1-2	-	TGCGCCAGCAGCCCATCAGGGTCGGATGGCTACACCTTC	CASSPSGSDGYTF
TRBV27	-	TRBJ1-5	-	TGTGCCAGCAGTAACAAAACCAGGGACTTCAATCAGCCCCAGCATTTT	CASSNKTRDFNQPQHF
TRBV25-1	-	TRBJ1-2	TRBD1	TGTGCCAGCAGTGAACGGGACAGAAACTATGGCTACACCTTC	CASSERDRNYGYTF
TRBV6-1	-	TRBJ1-2	-	TGTGCCAGCAGTGAAGGAGCCCGTGGCTACACCTTC	CASSEGARGYTF